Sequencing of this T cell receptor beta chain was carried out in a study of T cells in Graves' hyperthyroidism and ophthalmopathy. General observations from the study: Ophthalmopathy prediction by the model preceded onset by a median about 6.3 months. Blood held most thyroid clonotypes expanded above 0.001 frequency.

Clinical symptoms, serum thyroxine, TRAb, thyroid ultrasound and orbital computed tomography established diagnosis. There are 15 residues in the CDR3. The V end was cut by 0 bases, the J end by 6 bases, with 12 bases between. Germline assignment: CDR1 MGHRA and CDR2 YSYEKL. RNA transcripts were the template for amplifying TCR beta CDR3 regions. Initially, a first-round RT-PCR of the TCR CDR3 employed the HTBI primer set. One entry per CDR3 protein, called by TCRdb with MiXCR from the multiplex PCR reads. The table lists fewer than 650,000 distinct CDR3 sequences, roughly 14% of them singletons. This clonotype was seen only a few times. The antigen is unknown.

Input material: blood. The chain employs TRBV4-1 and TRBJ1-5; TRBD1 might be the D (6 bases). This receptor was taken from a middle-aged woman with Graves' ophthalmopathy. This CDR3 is CASSQDWGGRQPQHF. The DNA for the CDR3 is TGCGCCAGCAGCCAAGATTGGGGGGGGCGTCAGCCCCAGCATTTT.